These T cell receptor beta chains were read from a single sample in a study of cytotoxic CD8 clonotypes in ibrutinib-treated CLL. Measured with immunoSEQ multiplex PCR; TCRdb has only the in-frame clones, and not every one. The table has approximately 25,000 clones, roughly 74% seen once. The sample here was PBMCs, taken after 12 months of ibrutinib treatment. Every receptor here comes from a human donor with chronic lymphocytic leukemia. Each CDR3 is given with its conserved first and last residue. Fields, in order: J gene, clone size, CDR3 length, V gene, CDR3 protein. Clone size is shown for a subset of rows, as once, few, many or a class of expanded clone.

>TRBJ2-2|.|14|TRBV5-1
CASGPDTTQGELFF
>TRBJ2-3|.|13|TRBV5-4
CASSRGPTDTQYF
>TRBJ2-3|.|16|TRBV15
CATSRDPAGSTDTQYF
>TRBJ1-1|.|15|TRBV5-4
CASSETGTADTEAFF
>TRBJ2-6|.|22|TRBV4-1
CASSPPQSYFQGLQAGANVLTF
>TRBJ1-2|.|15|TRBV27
CASSLSATGLYGYTF
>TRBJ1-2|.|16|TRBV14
CASSQDPLEGRYGYTF
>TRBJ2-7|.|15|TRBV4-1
CASSQGGQGVHEQYF
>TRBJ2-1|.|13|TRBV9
CASSPGVARGQFF
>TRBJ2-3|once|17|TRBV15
CATSRDIPGVSTDTQYF
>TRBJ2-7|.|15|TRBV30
CAWSVQGALGYEQYF
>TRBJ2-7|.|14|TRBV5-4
CASSPGQVSYEQYF
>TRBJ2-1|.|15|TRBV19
CASSIWNRGGTEQFF
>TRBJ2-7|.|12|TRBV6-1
CASSLDAYEQYF
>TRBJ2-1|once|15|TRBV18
CASSPEDSGINEQFF
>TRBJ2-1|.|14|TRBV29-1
CSASSGGRLNEQFF
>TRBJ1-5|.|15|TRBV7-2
CASSLAGRGDQPQHF
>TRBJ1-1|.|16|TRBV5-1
CASSPPVGQGNTEAFF
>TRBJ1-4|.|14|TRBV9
CASSEGRNLEKLFF
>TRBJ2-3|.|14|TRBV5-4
CASRHRGSTDTQYF
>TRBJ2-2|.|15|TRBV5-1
CASSGGRSNTGELFF
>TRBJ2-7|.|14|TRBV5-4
CASSFYRGSYEQYF
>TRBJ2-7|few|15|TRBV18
CASSPGELQSYEQYF
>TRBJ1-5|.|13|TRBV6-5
CASSPNGNQPQHF
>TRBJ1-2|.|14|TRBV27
CASSLMGGAYGYTF